The 31 T cell receptor beta chains given below trace back to one sample, sequenced in a study of beta chain features in type 1 diabetes. The study, taken as a whole, reports: Type 1 diabetes patients showed a moderate but significant shortening of TCRB CDR3s in all four CD4+ subsets.

These receptors lack a known antigen. Reverse transcription of all isolated RNA meant that expressed TCRB transcripts were sequenced. Profiling relied on immunoSEQ multiplex PCR, and the TCRdb table lists in-frame clones only, not all of them. The sample records over 200,000 clones, approximately 11% being singletons. The source material was naive CD4+ T cells from blood. These receptors were collected from a man aged 25-45 years with type 1 diabetes.

There are a few counts of this clone. The V and J genes are TRBV23-1 and TRBJ1-5, with 7 positions matching TRBD1. TRBV23-1 is assigned to the ORF class and has an uncertain function. Trimming cost V 6 bases and J 7 bases; bases outside gene matches: 12. This CDR3 comprises 15 residues. CDR3 sequence: CASSRTDRVRQPQHF. CDR3 coding DNA: TGCGCCAGCAGCCGGACCGACAGGGTGAGACAGCCCCAGCATTTT.

The V gene is TRBV4-3, the J gene TRBJ1-5; D is ambiguous. Trimming shortened V by 1 base and J by 5 bases, and 9 bases separated the two germline ends. The CDR3 runs to 14 residues. CDR1 LGHNA and CDR2 YSLEER come from the germline V gene. CDR3 in DNA: TGCGCCAGCAGCCAAGTATACATTCATCAGCCCCAGCATTTT. This codes for CASSQVYIHQPQHF.

This clone occurred a few times. The chain has TRBV4-1 and TRBJ2-3; 11 nucleotides align to TRBD2. Germline V gene lookup returns CDR1 MGHRA and CDR2 YSYEKL. Trimming cost V 1 base and J 5 bases; bases outside gene matches: 8. This CDR3 spans 17 amino acids. The CDR3 spells CASSQGVLAGGLDTQYF. The CDR3 DNA follows: TGCGCCAGCAGCCAAGGCGTTCTAGCGGGGGGACTAGATACGCAGTATTTT.

The rearrangement links TRBV28 to TRBJ1-2; a weak D match, TRBD1 (5 bases). V lost 8 bases and J lost 8, with 9 bases in between. Germline CDR1 is MDHEN and CDR2 is SYDVKM. CDR3 length: 10 amino acids. CDR3 sequence: CASLGVGYTF. CDR3 in DNA: TGTGCCAGCCTAGGGGTAGGCTACACCTTC.

This clone came up once. V gene TRBV28 combines with J gene TRBJ1-1; D might be TRBD1 (6 bases). V lost 3 bases and J 7 bases, leaving 18 bases between the germline ends. CDR1 and CDR2 from the germline V gene are MDHEN and SYDVKM. The CDR3 runs 15 residues. The CDR3, as DNA: TGTGCCAGCAGTTTCCCTTACAGGGATAGTGGTGAAGCTTTCTTT. Residues: CASSFPYRDSGEAFF.

The V call is TRBV30, the J call TRBJ1-5, with D unresolved. Trimming left V 3 bases short and J 9 bases short, with 9 bases between. Germline CDR1 is GTSNPN and CDR2 is SVGIG (reference sequence). The CDR3 has 11 residues. Here the CDR3 DNA reads TGTGCCTGGAGCTCTAATGGGCCCCAGCATTTT. Its protein is CAWSSNGPQHF.

A few counts support this clone. The J gene is TRBJ1-2, the V gene TRBV4-1; 8 nucleotides agree with TRBD1. There are 13 residues in the CDR3. The germline gives CDR1 MGHRA, CDR2 YSYEKL. The ends lost 4 bases at V and 7 bases at J; junction bases unmatched: 5. CDR3 protein: CASSPTDRAGYTF. In nucleotides, the CDR3 is TGCGCCAGCAGCCCAACGGACAGGGCTGGCTACACCTTC.

This clone was seen only a few times. This chain uses TRBV11-2 with TRBJ2-1; 8 bases fit TRBD2. This CDR3 spans 17 amino acids. CDR1 is SGHAT, CDR2 FQNNGV, per germline. V was pared by 1 base and J by 4 bases, with 9 bases of the junction left unmatched. The CDR3 loop reads CASSLVYLSGEYNEQFF. The DNA for the CDR3 is TGTGCCAGCAGCTTAGTGTATCTTAGCGGGGAATACAATGAGCAGTTCTTC.

The chain is built from TRBV28 and TRBJ1-5; tentative D call: TRBD1 (5 bases). V gave up 5 bases and J gave up 6 bases, with 14 bases separating them. The CDR3 is 14 amino acids. Germline V lookup: CDR1 MDHEN, CDR2 SYDVKM. The CDR3 DNA reads as TGTGCCAGCAGTCACGGGACTATTCCTCAGCCCCAGCATTTT. It codes for CASSHGTIPQPQHF.

This clone was detected only a few times. The chain couples TRBV7-9 to TRBJ1-5, with D tentatively TRBD1 (5 bases). The ends were cut back, 5 bases at V and 4 bases at J, with 12 bases in the middle. The CDR3 runs to 14 residues. The germline gives CDR1 SEHNR, CDR2 FQNEAQ (reference sequence). The CDR3 is CASSLTAENQPQHF. The DNA for the CDR3 is TGTGCCAGCAGCCTGACAGCTGAAAATCAGCCCCAGCATTTT.

The chain carries TRBV5-1 and TRBJ1-1; 9 bases map to TRBD1. Germline values: CDR1 SGHRS, CDR2 YFSETQ. V was clipped by 5 bases and J by 7 bases; unmatched bases: 9. The CDR3 totals 14 residues. This CDR3 is CASRKGQGRNEAFF. The CDR3 DNA reads as TGCGCCAGCAGGAAAGGACAGGGGAGGAATGAAGCTTTCTTT.

This sequence joins TRBV15 and TRBJ2-7; D is perhaps TRBD1 (6 bases). V lost 0 bases and J lost 3, with 9 bases in between. The length of the CDR3 is 14 residues. In germline, CDR1 is LNHNV, CDR2 YYDKDF (reference sequence). The DNA for the CDR3 is TGTGCCACCAGCAGAGAGGTACAGGGCTACGAGCAGTACTTC. Translation gives CATSREVQGYEQYF.

This clone was seen only a few times. The chain employs TRBV4-2 and TRBJ2-1; 11 bases line up with TRBD2. Per the germline V gene, CDR1 is LGHNA and CDR2 is YNFKEQ. The CDR3 has 16 residues. V lost 1 base, J lost 5 bases, and 4 bases stayed unmatched. This CDR3 reads CASSQGGTSGNNEQFF. Here the CDR3 DNA reads TGTGCCAGCAGCCAAGGGGGGACTAGCGGAAACAATGAGCAGTTCTTC.

This clone has more than one count but fewer than ten. The rearrangement joins TRBV7-3 to TRBJ2-1, with 9 bases fitting TRBD2. Germline CDR1 reads SGHTA; CDR2 reads FQGTGA. The CDR3 totals 15 residues. V lost 4 bases and J lost 1; bases outside the gene matches: 2. The CDR3 nucleotides read TGTGCCAGCAGCTATAGCGGGGGTTCCTACAATGAGCAGTTCTTC. Translating it yields CASSYSGGSYNEQFF.

The table lists this clone with a few counts. The chain carries TRBV19 and TRBJ2-5, with D unresolved. The CDR3 sequence is 14 residues long. V was cut by 5 bases and J by 1 base, with 11 bases left in between. CDR1 LNHDA and CDR2 SQIVND come from the germline V gene (reference sequence). The CDR3 protein is CASSSHRFQETQYF. CDR3 in DNA: TGTGCCAGTAGTTCCCACAGATTCCAAGAGACCCAGTACTTC.

Worth noting for this clone: The identical CDR3 is also encoded by other nucleotide sequences in the sample. J is TRBJ1-6 and V is TRBV25-1; weak D call: TRBD1 (6 bases). The CDR3 is made up of 14 amino acids. The ends were cut back, 2 bases at V and 5 bases at J, with 7 bases in the middle. Looked up from germline, CDR1 is MGHDK and CDR2 is SYGVNS. CDR3 sequence reads: CASSEDRNNSPLHF. CDR3 DNA sequence: TGTGCCAGCAGTGAAGACAGGAATAATTCACCCCTCCACTTT.

The chain is built from TRBV5-4 and TRBJ2-1; the match to TRBD1 covers 9 bases. The CDR3 contains 15 residues. Germline CDR1 SGHNT, CDR2 YYREEE (reference sequence). J lost 6 bases, V lost 0 bases, and 4 bases had no gene match. The CDR3 here is CASSLDRGQFNEQFF. CDR3 nucleotides: TGTGCCAGCAGCTTGGACAGGGGGCAGTTCAATGAGCAGTTCTTC.

The chain couples TRBV5-1 to TRBJ2-5; D is perhaps TRBD1 (6 bases). Germline assignment: CDR1 SGHRS and CDR2 YFSETQ. Trimming shortened V by 6 bases and J by 1 base, and 13 bases separated the two germline ends. The CDR3 extends over 14 amino acids. DNA of the CDR3: TGCGCCAGCAACACTGGGGGCAGCCAAGAGACCCAGTACTTC. Residues: CASNTGGSQETQYF. Complete variable domain (other parts from reference TRBV5-1 and TRBJ2-5): KAGVTQTPRYLIKTRGQQVTLSCSPISGHRSVSWYQQTPGQGLQFLFEYFSETQRNKGNFPGRFSGRQFSNSRSEMNVSTLELGDSALYLCASNTGGSQETQYFGPGTRLLVL.

The chain links TRBV2 to TRBJ2-3; D uncertain. In germline, CDR1 is SNHLY, CDR2 FYNNEI. V shed 7 bases and J shed 6 bases, with 14 bases lying between them. The CDR3 is 13 amino acids. The CDR3 loop is CASIAPGWDTQYF. The CDR3 region has the DNA TGTGCCAGCATCGCCCCCGGTTGGGATACGCAGTATTTT.

This chain connects TRBV4-2 to TRBJ2-7; a weak D match, TRBD1 (5 bases). Deletions cut 5 bases from V and 2 bases from J, with 10 bases between. Germline CDR1 and CDR2: LGHNA and YNFKEQ. The CDR3 length is 13 residues. In DNA form, the CDR3 reads TGTGCCAGCAGCTCGACAGTTACCTACGAGCAGTACTTC. It translates to CASSSTVTYEQYF.

This chain uses TRBV11-2 with TRBJ2-1; a weak D match, TRBD2 (6 bases). This CDR3 has 15 amino acids. Germline-derived CDR1 and CDR2 are SGHAT and FQNNGV. Trimming removed 4 bases from V and 4 bases from J, with 14 bases in between. As DNA, the CDR3 is TGTGCCAGCAGCTCTCCTCGGGGGAAGTACAATGAGCAGTTCTTC. It specifies CASSSPRGKYNEQFF.

J is TRBJ2-3 and V is TRBV6-5; D call uncertain. The V end lost 11 bases, the J end lost 2 bases, and 17 bases lay between the germline ends. Germline-derived CDR1 and CDR2 are MNHEY and SVGAGI. The CDR3 is made up of 14 amino acids. The CDR3 loop reads CACKSLQNTDTQYF. In DNA, the CDR3 is TGTGCCTGCAAAAGTTTGCAGAACACAGATACGCAGTATTTT.

The J gene is TRBJ1-1, the V gene TRBV5-1; 7 bases align to TRBD1. The CDR3 is 14 amino acids. The V gene end was trimmed by 4 bases and the J gene end by 10 bases; junction bases not matched to a gene: 13. Germline CDR1 is SGHRS and CDR2 is YFSETQ. CDR3 bases: TGCGCCAGCAGCCAGTCAGGGGGTGAAGTAGTAGCTTTCTTT. It yields the protein CASSQSGGEVVAFF.

This clone was observed a few times. The rearrangement uses TRBV4-1 and TRBJ1-3, with no clear D. V gave up 0 bases and J gave up 4 bases, with 13 bases separating them. CDR3 size: 16 residues. CDR1 is MGHRA, CDR2 YSYEKL, per germline. DNA of the CDR3: TGCGCCAGCAGCCAAGACAACCGCCCGAGGGGAAACACCATATATTTT. It encodes CASSQDNRPRGNTIYF.

The chain links TRBV7-8 to TRBJ2-5; no clear D. Germline V lookup: CDR1 SGHVS, CDR2 FQNEAQ. V lost 1 base, J lost 3 bases, and 9 bases lay in between. The CDR3 sequence is 14 residues long. This chain's CDR3 is CASSLGLREETQYF. CDR3 nucleotides: TGTGCCAGCAGCTTAGGGCTTCGGGAAGAGACCCAGTACTTC.

This clone has a handful of counts. The chain links TRBV11-1 to TRBJ2-1; TRBD2 matches 10 bases. V lost 8 bases to trimming and J lost 5 bases; unmatched junction nucleotides: 6. The CDR3 covers 14 residues. The germline gives CDR1 SGHAT, CDR2 FQDESV (reference sequence). CDR3 nucleotide sequence: TGTGCCAGCGGTAGCGGGGGGCCGGACAATGAGCAGTTCTTC. Encoded protein: CASGSGGPDNEQFF.

The sample holds a few counts of this clone. As DNA, the CDR3 is TGTGCCAGCACTCCGGGACAGCTCAATCAGCCCCAGCATTTT. Translating it yields CASTPGQLNQPQHF. The J gene is TRBJ1-5, the V gene TRBV28, with 7 bases aligning to TRBD1. Germline V gene data show CDR1 as MDHEN and CDR2 as SYDVKM. Trimming took 7 bases from V and 3 from J; bases not matched to a gene: 6. This CDR3 is built from 14 residues.

This clone was detected only a few times. The chain recombines TRBV5-1 with TRBJ2-7; D call uncertain. Trimming took off 0 bases at V and 5 bases at J, with 9 bases between the two ends. In germline, CDR1 is SGHRS, CDR2 YFSETQ. This CDR3 is built from 13 residues. CDR3 sequence (DNA): TGCGCCAGCAGCTTGGTCGGGTTCCACGAGCAGTACTTC. Protein product: CASSLVGFHEQYF.

The rearrangement links TRBV9 to TRBJ2-6; 7 bases fit TRBD1. Germline V lookup: CDR1 SGDLS, CDR2 YYNGEE. CDR3 length: 16 residues. V lost 7 bases and J lost 0; bases outside the gene matches: 7. The CDR3 bases are TGTGCCAGCGGCCCGGGACAGAGCTCTGGGGCCAACGTCCTGACTTTC. Translation: CASGPGQSSGANVLTF.

The V and J genes are TRBV4-1 and TRBJ2-7; 7 bases agree with TRBD1. The J segment lost 1 base and the V segment lost 3 bases, leaving 3 bases of the junction unmatched. This CDR3 has 14 residues. CDR1 and CDR2 (germline): MGHRA, YSYEKL. CDR3 nucleotide sequence: TGCGCCAGCAGCCACGGGGACAGATCCTACGAGCAGTACTTC. It codes for CASSHGDRSYEQYF.

The J gene is TRBJ2-7, the V gene TRBV7-2; 8 positions match TRBD2. Losses at the gene ends were 5 bases for V and 3 bases for J; bases not matched to a gene: 9. Germline V CDR1 and CDR2: SGHTA, FQGNSA. The CDR3 consists of 15 residues. In nucleotides, the CDR3 is TGTGCCAGCAGCAGGACCGGGCTAGCGGGCTACGAGCAGTACTTC. It codes for CASSRTGLAGYEQYF.